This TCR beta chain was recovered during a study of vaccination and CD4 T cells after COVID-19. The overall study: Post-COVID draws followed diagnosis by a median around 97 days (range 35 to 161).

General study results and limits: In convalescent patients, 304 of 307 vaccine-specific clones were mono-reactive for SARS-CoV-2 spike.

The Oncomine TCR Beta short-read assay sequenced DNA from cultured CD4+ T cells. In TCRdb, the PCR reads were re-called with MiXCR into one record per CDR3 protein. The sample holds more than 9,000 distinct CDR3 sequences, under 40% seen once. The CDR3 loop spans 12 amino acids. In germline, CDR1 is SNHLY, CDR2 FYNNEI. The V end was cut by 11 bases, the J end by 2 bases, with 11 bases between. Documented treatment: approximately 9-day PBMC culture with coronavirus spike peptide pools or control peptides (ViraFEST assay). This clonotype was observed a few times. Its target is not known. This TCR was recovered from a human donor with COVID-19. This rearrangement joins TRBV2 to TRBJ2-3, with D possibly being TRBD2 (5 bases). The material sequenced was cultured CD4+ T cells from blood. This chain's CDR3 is CASGLTTDTQYF. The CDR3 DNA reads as TGTGCCTCCGGACTCACCACAGATACGCAGTATTTT. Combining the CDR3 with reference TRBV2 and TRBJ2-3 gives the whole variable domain EPEVTQTPSHQVTQMGQEVILRCVPISNHLYFYWYRQILGQKVEFLVSFYNNEISEKSEIFDDQFSVERPDGSNFTLKIRSTKLEDSAMYFCASGLTTDTQYFGPGTRLTVL.